Below, 15 T cell receptor beta chains from the same sample are listed, as sequenced in a study of T cell responses to AZD1222 COVID-19 vaccine. Libraries were prepared by immunoSEQ multiplex PCR; TCRdb keeps only in-frame clonotypes and omits some of them. The data contain 140,000 to 150,000 clones, over 80% of them seen just once; the ten biggest clones take up roughly 3.5%. The sample in question was peripheral blood, obtained 28 days after the second AZD1222 dose. Receptors were obtained from an adult who received the AZD1222 COVID-19 vaccine.

V and J are TRBV6-2 or TRBV6-3 and TRBJ2-6; 8 bases are a match to TRBD2. The CDR3 runs to 17 residues. The ends lost 5 bases at V and 0 bases at J; junction bases unmatched: 6. Germline V CDR1 and CDR2: MNHEY, SVGEGT. The CDR3 loop is CASSRAGANSGANVLTF. The CDR3 DNA reads as TGTGCCAGCAGTAGAGCGGGAGCTAACTCTGGGGCCAACGTCCTGACTTTC.

V is TRBV7-2 and J is TRBJ1-1; D gene ambiguous. Trimming took 2 bases from V and 7 from J, leaving 11 bases between them. This CDR3 comprises 13 residues. Germline assignment: CDR1 SGHTA and CDR2 FQGNSA. The CDR3 DNA is TGTGCCAGCAGCTTATCACGGGCAGGTGAAGCTTTCTTT. Its translation is CASSLSRAGEAFF.

This rearrangement joins TRBV29-1 to TRBJ2-7; 8 positions agree with TRBD1. Germline V CDR1 and CDR2: SQVTM, ANQGSEA. V was clipped by 1 base and J by 1 base; unmatched bases: 6. CDR3 length: 15 amino acids. The CDR3 loop is CSVEGTGTSSYEQYF. DNA of the CDR3: TGCAGCGTTGAAGGGACAGGGACCAGTTCCTACGAGCAGTACTTC.

The rearrangement uses TRBV10-2 and TRBJ2-1; TRBD1 might be the D (6 bases). This CDR3 is 13 amino acids long. Trimming cost V 5 bases and J 5 bases, with 10 bases left between them. Germline CDR1 and CDR2: WSHSY and SAAADI. The CDR3: CASSTGHDNEQFF. The CDR3 DNA reads as TGCGCCAGCAGTACGGGACACGACAATGAGCAGTTCTTC.

The chain has TRBV10-3 and TRBJ1-1; D might be TRBD1 (6 bases). Germline V gene sequence: CDR1 ENHRY, CDR2 SYGVKD. The CDR3 is 14 residues long. V shed 3 bases and J shed 5 bases, with 13 bases lying between them. DNA of the CDR3: TGTGCCATCAGTGAACTACAGGGTAGGACTGAAGCTTTCTTT. Its translation is CAISELQGRTEAFF.

The V call is TRBV20-1, the J call TRBJ1-2; no clear D gene. The CDR3 contains 11 residues. The ends were cut back, 0 bases at V and 8 bases at J, with 7 bases in the middle. Germline V gene data show CDR1 as DFQATT and CDR2 as SNEGSKA (reference sequence). The CDR3 DNA sequence: TGCAGTGCTAGAGATGTGGGAGGCTACACCTTC. This gives the protein CSARDVGGYTF.

V usage is TRBV29-1 and J usage is TRBJ1-1; D possibly corresponds to TRBD1 (5 bases). Deletions cut 8 bases from V and 1 base from J, with 14 bases between. Germline V lookup: CDR1 SQVTM, CDR2 ANQGSEA. This CDR3 is 13 amino acids long. CDR3 in DNA: TGCAGCTCGGGGGACGGAGGGAACACTGAAGCTTTCTTT. It specifies CSSGDGGNTEAFF.

CDR3 in DNA: TGTGCCAGCAGCTTATCCGGGTGGGCCTCCGGGGAGCTGTTTTTT. It translates to CASSLSGWASGELFF. The chain uses TRBV7-2 and TRBJ2-2; D unresolved. Germline lookup yields CDR1 SGHTA and CDR2 FQGNSA. This CDR3 comprises 15 residues. Trimming removed 2 bases from V and 6 bases from J, with 13 bases in between.

In the case of this clone: The same CDR3 also results from other DNA sequences found in this sample. The V and J genes are TRBV5-1 and TRBJ1-1; 10 nucleotides line up with TRBD1. Germline loops: CDR1 SGHRS, CDR2 YFSETQ. J lost 8 bases, V lost 4 bases, and 11 bases had no gene match. This CDR3 is 15 amino acids long. For the CDR3, the DNA is TGCGCCAGCAGCCTGCGACAGGGGGCACGGACCGAAGCTTTCTTT. Its translation: CASSLRQGARTEAFF.

The chain employs TRBV30 and TRBJ1-4; D may be TRBD1 (6 bases). Germline values: CDR1 GTSNPN, CDR2 SVGIG (reference sequence). Trimming took 0 bases from V and 6 from J, leaving 11 bases between them. The CDR3 is 14 amino acids. The DNA for the CDR3 is TGTGCCTGGAGTGTAGAGGAGGGGGATGAAAAACTGTTTTTT. This sequence encodes CAWSVEEGDEKLFF.

The rearrangement joins TRBV28 to TRBJ1-1, with D tentatively TRBD1 (6 bases). Trimming cost V 6 bases and J 4 bases, with 12 bases left between them. Germline lookup yields CDR1 MDHEN and CDR2 SYDVKM. The CDR3 is 13 residues long. CDR3 sequence: CASRTGWSTEAFF. For the CDR3, the DNA is TGTGCCAGCAGGACAGGTTGGAGCACTGAAGCTTTCTTT.

This clone was observed a handful of times. This chain uses TRBV7-2 with TRBJ1-2; D gene unclear. Germline lookup yields CDR1 SGHTA and CDR2 FQGNSA. The CDR3 is 14 residues long. The germline V and J ends were trimmed by 5 bases and 6 bases, with 16 bases remaining between them. CDR3 residues: CASSPEFPLDGYTF. DNA of the CDR3: TGTGCCAGCAGCCCAGAGTTCCCCCTCGATGGCTACACCTTC.

The rearrangement uses TRBV7-8 and TRBJ1-2, with D hard to call. Trimming left V 5 bases short and J 4 bases short, with 14 bases between. CDR3 length equals 14 residues. The germline V gene encodes CDR1 SGHVS and CDR2 FQNEAQ. CDR3 in amino acids: CASSPQGSGYGYTF. The CDR3 DNA follows: TGTGCCAGCAGCCCCCAAGGGTCCGGCTATGGCTACACCTTC.

V and J are TRBV7-9 and TRBJ2-6; D may match TRBD1 or TRBD2 (5 bases each). CDR1 is SEHNR, CDR2 FQNEAQ, per germline (reference sequence). V dropped 5 bases and J dropped 4 bases, with 9 bases sitting between them. This CDR3 comprises 14 residues. The chain's CDR3 is CASSRGVGANVLTF. The CDR3 coding sequence is TGTGCCAGCAGCAGAGGGGTAGGGGCCAACGTCCTGACTTTC.

The V and J genes are TRBV9 and TRBJ1-2; 7 nucleotides align to TRBD1. The CDR3 totals 12 residues. V lost 1 base and J lost 7; bases outside the gene matches: 1. CDR1 is SGDLS, CDR2 YYNGEE, per germline. DNA for the CDR3: TGTGCCAGCAGCGTACAGGGGGGTGGCTACACCTTC. Protein: CASSVQGGGYTF.